This T cell receptor beta chain emerged from a study of blood T cell repertoires in COVID-19. Study-wide background: Some COVID-19 samples were acute and others convalescent; all came from the United States, Italy and Spain.

Original analysis: Using reference gene primer amplification, nucleated cell counts were estimated. TCRdb's copy holds only in-frame clones and misses some; the assay was immunoSEQ multiplex PCR. V and J calls and clone size come straight from that table; D and trimming were deduced from the DNA. The profile shows some 110,000 clones, roughly 85% of them singletons. Germline V CDR1 and CDR2: LNHDA, SQIVND (reference sequence). Trimming took 3 bases from V and 8 from J, leaving 20 bases between them. CDR3 size: 17 residues. The TCR originated in a man aged 50 to 60 with acute or convalescent COVID-19. The sample comprised peripheral blood. The chain has TRBV19 and TRBJ1-6, with no clear D. CDR3: CASSIGKGRRFDSPLHF. DNA for the CDR3: TGTGCCAGTAGTATTGGTAAGGGAAGGAGGTTCGATTCACCCCTCCACTTT.